This T cell receptor beta chain was found in a study of a mutant IDH1 vaccine in newly diagnosed glioma. About the research overall: Averaging 40.4 years of age, treated patients were approximately 62% male and 37.5% female. The therapy given earlier, which was standard therapy, consisted of radiotherapy, temozolomide, or both, and most of the patients received both.

Time point meaning: week 23, last vaccination. Every single dose of the vaccine, 300 ug of mutant IDH1 20-mer peptide, came with topical imiquimod. CDR1 is SGHRS and CDR2 is YFSETQ in the germline V gene. V trimming: 2 bases; J trimming: 9 bases; junction bases outside the gene matches: 11. The CDR3 totals 16 residues. Only in-frame clones appear in the TCRdb table, and some are missing; sequencing was by immunoSEQ multiplex PCR. The top ten hold roughly 0.81% of the sample, which has under 85,000 clones, around 83% seen once. In regard to this clone: Its specificity is not known.

The chain has TRBV5-1 and TRBJ2-1; 10 bases align to TRBD2. The clonotype originates from a woman aged 45 to 65 with glioma. This specimen consisted of PBMCs, obtained from a glioma patient whose treatment included an IDH1 peptide vaccine. The CDR3 DNA is TGCGCCAGCAGCTTTCTGCTAGCGGGAGAAATGGGTGAGCAGTTCTTC. Translation: CASSFLLAGEMGEQFF.